The 4 T cell receptor beta chains below come from one sample, sequenced in a study of EBV T-cell therapy then PD-1 blockade in nasopharyngeal carcinoma (dated by TCRdb to the early 2020s). The treatment or condition label of this sample denotes: AdE1-LMPpoly-expanded autologous EBV-specific T-cell therapy followed by anti-PD-1 nivolumab. Library creation used the immunoSEQ multiplex PCR assay. Entries here come from immuneACCESS through TCRdb and include only in-frame sequences with V and J called. Some clones fail to appear in such tables; in the studies checked, an unresolved V gene covers under half of the shortfall, and the cause of the remainder is unknown. This sample comprises about 17,000 clones, roughly 88% of them detected only once. The biggest ten clones account for less than 30% of the sample. Their antigens are not known. Sequences were derived from CD8+ T cells from blood, sampled at day 0 from a patient whose treatment included autologous EBV-specific T cells and nivolumab. Receptors originate from a man aged 35-49 years with nasopharyngeal carcinoma.

The gene calls are TRBV7-9 and TRBJ2-1; 10 bases agree with TRBD2. With 2 bases clipped from V and 2 bases from J, the junction kept 3 bases outside the gene matches. The CDR3 has 16 amino acids. Per the germline V gene, CDR1 is SEHNR and CDR2 is FQNEAQ (reference sequence). The CDR3 DNA reads TGTGCCAGCAGCTTATCTAGCGGGGGCCCCTACAATGAGCAGTTCTTC. This codes for CASSLSSGGPYNEQFF.

The V and J genes are TRBV6-6 and TRBJ2-7; tentatively, D is TRBD1 (6 bases). This CDR3 has 17 amino acids. Per the germline V gene, CDR1 is MNHNY and CDR2 is SVGAGI (reference sequence). The V gene lost 5 bases and the J gene lost 1 base, with 21 bases spanning the gap. CDR3 DNA: TGTGCCAGCAGTCGAGGGGGACGCAGGGAATGGTCCTACGAGCAGTACTTC. Protein product: CASSRGGRREWSYEQYF.

The rearrangement links TRBV7-9 to TRBJ1-1; D remains ambiguous. This CDR3 is built from 12 residues. Germline CDR1 and CDR2: SEHNR and FQNEAQ (reference sequence). Trimming shortened V by 6 bases and J by 2 bases, and 7 bases separated the two germline ends. The CDR3 DNA reads as TGTGCCAGCAGACTCGATAACACTGAAGCTTTCTTT. Translated: CASRLDNTEAFF.

This chain uses TRBV6-6 with TRBJ2-1; either TRBD1 or TRBD2 may fit D (5 bases each). The CDR3 is 14 amino acids. V shed 2 bases and J shed 9 bases, with 14 bases lying between them. Germline CDR1 and CDR2: MNHNY and SVGAGI (reference sequence). This CDR3 reads CASSYTRDHLEQFF. The CDR3 DNA sequence: TGTGCCAGCAGTTACACCCGGGACCACCTTGAGCAGTTCTTC.